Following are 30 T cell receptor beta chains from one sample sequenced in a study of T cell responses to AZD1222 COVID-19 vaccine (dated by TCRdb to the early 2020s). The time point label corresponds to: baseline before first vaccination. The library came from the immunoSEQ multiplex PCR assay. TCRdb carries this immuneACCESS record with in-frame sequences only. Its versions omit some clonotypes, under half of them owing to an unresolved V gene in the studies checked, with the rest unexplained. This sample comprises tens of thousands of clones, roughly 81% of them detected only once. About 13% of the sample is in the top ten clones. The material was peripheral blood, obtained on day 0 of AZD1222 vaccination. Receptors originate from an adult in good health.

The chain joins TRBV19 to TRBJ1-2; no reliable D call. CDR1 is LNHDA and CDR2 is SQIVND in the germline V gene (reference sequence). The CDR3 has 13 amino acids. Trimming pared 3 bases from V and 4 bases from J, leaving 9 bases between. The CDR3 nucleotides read TGTGCCAGTAGTATTGGCAGAATCTATGGCTACACCTTC. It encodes CASSIGRIYGYTF.

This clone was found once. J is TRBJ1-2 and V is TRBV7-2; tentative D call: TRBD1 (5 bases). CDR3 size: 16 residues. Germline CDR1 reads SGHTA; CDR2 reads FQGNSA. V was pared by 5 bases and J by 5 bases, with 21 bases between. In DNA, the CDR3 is TGTGCCAGCAGCCCACTAATTCGGGACGGAAGATATGGCTACACCTTC. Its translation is CASSPLIRDGRYGYTF.

The CDR3 spells CASSPGSSGGTGELFF. DNA of the CDR3: TGTGCCAGCTCACCGGGATCTAGCGGGGGCACCGGGGAGCTGTTTTTT. The gene calls are TRBV18 and TRBJ2-2; TRBD2 matches at 10 bases. The CDR3 covers 16 residues. From germline, CDR1 is KGHSH and CDR2 LQKENI. With 3 bases clipped from V and 4 bases from J, the junction kept 5 bases outside the gene matches. The full variable domain, with the rest looked up from reference TRBV18 and TRBJ2-2, is NAGVMQNPRHLVRRRGQEARLRCSPMKGHSHVYWYRQLPEEGLKFMVYLQKENIIDESGMPKERFSAEFPKEGPSILRIQQVVRGDSAAYFCASSPGSSGGTGELFFGEGSRLTVL.

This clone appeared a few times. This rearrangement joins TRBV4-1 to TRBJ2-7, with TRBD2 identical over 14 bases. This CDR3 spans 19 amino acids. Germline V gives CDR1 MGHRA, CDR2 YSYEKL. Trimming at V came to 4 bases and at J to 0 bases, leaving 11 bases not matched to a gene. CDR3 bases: TGCGCCAGCAGCCTCCACGGACTAGCGGGGGGCCCAGACTCCTACGAGCAGTACTTC. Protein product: CASSLHGLAGGPDSYEQYF.

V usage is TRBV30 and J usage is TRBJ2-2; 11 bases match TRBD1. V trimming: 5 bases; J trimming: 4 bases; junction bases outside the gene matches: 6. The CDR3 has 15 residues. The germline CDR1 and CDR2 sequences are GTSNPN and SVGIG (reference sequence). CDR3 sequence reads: CAWGGGTGGTGELFF. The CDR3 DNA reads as TGTGCCTGGGGCGGAGGGACAGGGGGCACCGGGGAGCTGTTTTTT.

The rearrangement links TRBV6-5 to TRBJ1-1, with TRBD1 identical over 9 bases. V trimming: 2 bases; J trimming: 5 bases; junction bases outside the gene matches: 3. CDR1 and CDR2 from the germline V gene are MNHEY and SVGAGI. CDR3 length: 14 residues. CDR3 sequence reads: CASSYRTGETEAFF. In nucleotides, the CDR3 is TGTGCCAGCAGTTACCGGACAGGGGAAACTGAAGCTTTCTTT.

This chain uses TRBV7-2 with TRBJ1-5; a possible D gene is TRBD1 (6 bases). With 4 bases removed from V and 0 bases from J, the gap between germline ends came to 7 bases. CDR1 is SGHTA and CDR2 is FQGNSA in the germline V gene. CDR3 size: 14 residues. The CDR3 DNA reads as TGTGCCAGCAGCTGGACAGCTAGCAATCAGCCCCAGCATTTT. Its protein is CASSWTASNQPQHF.

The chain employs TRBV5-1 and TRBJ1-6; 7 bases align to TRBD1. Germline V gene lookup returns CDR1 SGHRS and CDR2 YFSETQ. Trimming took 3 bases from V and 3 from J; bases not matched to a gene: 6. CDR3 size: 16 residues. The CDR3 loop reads CASSSGQFLYNSPLHF. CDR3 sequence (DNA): TGCGCCAGCAGCTCGGGACAGTTCCTCTATAATTCACCCCTCCACTTT. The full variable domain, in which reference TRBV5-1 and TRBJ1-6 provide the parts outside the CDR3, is KAGVTQTPRYLIKTRGQQVTLSCSPISGHRSVSWYQQTPGQGLQFLFEYFSETQRNKGNFPGRFSGRQFSNSRSEMNVSTLELGDSALYLCASSSGQFLYNSPLHFGNGTRLTVT.

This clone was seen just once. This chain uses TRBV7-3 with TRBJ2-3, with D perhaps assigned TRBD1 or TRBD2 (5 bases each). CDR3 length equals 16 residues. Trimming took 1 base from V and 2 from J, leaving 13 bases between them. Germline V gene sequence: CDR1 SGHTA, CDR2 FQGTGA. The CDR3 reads CASSLIPGPPTDTQYF. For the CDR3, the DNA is TGTGCCAGCAGCTTAATTCCGGGACCGCCCACAGATACGCAGTATTTT. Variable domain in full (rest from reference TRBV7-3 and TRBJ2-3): GAGVSQTPSNKVTEKGKYVELRCDPISGHTALYWYRQSLGQGPEFLIYFQGTGAADDSGLPNDRFFAVRPEGSVSTLKIQRTERGDSAVYLCASSLIPGPPTDTQYFGPGTRLTVL.

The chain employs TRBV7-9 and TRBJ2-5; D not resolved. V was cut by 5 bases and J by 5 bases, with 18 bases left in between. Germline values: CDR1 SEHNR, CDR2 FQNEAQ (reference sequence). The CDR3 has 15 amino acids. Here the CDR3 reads CASSPVVRKGETQYF. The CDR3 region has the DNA TGTGCCAGCAGCCCCGTAGTCAGAAAGGGTGAGACCCAGTACTTC.

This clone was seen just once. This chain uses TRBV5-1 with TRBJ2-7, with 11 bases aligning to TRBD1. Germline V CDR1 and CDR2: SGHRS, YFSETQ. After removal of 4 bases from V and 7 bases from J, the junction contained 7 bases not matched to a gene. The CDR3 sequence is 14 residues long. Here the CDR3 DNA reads TGCGCCAGCAGCGCCGGGACAGGGGGGGATGAGCAGTACTTC. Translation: CASSAGTGGDEQYF. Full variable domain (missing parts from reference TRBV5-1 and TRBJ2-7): KAGVTQTPRYLIKTRGQQVTLSCSPISGHRSVSWYQQTPGQGLQFLFEYFSETQRNKGNFPGRFSGRQFSNSRSEMNVSTLELGDSALYLCASSAGTGGDEQYFGPGTRLTVT.

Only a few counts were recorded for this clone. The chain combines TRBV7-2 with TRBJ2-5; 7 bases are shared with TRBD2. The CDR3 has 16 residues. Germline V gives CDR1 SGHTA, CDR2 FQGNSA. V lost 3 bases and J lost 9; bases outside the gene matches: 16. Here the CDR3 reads CASSFGLLPIREAQYF. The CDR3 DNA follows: TGTGCCAGCAGCTTCGGACTGTTACCGATCCGGGAGGCCCAGTACTTC.

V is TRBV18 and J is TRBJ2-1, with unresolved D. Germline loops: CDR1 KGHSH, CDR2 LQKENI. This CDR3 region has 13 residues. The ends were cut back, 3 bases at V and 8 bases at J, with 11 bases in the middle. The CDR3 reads CASSPQAEDEQFF. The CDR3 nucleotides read TGTGCCAGCTCACCCCAGGCCGAAGATGAGCAGTTCTTC.

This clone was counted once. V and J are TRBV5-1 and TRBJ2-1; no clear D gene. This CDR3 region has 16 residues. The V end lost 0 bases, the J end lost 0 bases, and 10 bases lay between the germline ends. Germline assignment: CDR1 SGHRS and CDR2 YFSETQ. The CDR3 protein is CASSLEGKHSYNEQFF. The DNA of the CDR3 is TGCGCCAGCAGCTTGGAAGGAAAACACTCCTACAATGAGCAGTTCTTC.

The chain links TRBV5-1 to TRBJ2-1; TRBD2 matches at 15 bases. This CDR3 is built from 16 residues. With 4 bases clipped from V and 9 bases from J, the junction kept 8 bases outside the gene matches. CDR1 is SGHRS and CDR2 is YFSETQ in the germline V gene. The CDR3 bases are TGCGCCAGCAGCGCCCGGACTAGCGGGGGGGCCGTTGAGCAGTTCTTC. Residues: CASSARTSGGAVEQFF.

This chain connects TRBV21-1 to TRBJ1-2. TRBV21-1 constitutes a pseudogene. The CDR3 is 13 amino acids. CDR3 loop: CASSKRAFYGYTF. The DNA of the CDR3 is TGTGCCAGCAGCAAAAGGGCCTTCTATGGCTACACCTTC.

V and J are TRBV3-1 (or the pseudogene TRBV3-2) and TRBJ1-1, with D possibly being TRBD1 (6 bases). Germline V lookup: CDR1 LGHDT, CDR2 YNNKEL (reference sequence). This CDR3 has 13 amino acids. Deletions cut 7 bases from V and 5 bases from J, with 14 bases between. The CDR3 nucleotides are TGTGCCAGCATCCAGGAGGGGGTAACTGAAGCTTTCTTT. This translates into CASIQEGVTEAFF.

For the CDR3, the DNA is TGCGCCAGCAGCCCCCGCGGTCACAATGAGCAGTTCTTC. Its translation: CASSPRGHNEQFF. The chain has TRBV4-3 and TRBJ2-1; D uncertain. In germline, CDR1 is LGHNA, CDR2 YSLEER. The CDR3 loop spans 13 amino acids. V was cut by 4 bases and J by 5 bases, with 9 bases left in between.

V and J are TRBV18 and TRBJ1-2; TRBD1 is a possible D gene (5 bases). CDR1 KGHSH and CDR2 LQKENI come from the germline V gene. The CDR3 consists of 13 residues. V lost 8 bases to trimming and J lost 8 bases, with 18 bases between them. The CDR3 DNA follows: TGTGCCAGCCGATTAAACCGGGACGAAGGCTACACCTTC. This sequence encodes CASRLNRDEGYTF.

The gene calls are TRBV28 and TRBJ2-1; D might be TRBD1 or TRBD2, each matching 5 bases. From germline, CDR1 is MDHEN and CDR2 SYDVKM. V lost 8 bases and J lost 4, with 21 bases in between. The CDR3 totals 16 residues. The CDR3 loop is CASGGTVGVIYNEQFF. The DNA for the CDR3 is TGTGCCAGCGGCGGAACGGTGGGGGTTATTTACAATGAGCAGTTCTTC.

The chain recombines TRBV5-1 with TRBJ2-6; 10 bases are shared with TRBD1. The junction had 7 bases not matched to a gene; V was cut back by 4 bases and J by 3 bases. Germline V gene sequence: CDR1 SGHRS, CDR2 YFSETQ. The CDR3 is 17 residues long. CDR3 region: CASSPPGQGSGANVLTF. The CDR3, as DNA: TGCGCCAGCAGCCCGCCGGGACAGGGGAGTGGGGCCAACGTCCTGACTTTC.

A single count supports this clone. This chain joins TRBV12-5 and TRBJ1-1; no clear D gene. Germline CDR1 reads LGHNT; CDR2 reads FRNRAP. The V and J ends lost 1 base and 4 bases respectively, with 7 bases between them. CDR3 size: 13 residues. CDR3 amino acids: CASGLAGVTEAFF. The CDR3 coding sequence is TGTGCTAGTGGTTTGGCAGGTGTCACTGAAGCTTTCTTT.

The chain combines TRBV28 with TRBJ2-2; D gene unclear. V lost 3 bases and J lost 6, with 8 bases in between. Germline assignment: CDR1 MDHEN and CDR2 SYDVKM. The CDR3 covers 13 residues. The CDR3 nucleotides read TGTGCCAGCAGTTTTATAGTTTCCGGGGAGCTGTTTTTT. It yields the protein CASSFIVSGELFF.

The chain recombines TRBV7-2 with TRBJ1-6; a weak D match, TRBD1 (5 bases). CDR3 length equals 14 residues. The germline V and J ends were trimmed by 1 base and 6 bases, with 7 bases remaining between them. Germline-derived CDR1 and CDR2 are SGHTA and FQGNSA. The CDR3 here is CASSLEGLNSPLHF. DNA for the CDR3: TGTGCCAGCAGCTTAGAGGGGCTTAATTCACCCCTCCACTTT.

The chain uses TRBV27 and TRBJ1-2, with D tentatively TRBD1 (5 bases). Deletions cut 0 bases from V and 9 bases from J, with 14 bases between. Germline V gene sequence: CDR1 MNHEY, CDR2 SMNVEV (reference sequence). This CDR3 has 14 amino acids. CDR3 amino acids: CASSLSEAGKRYTF. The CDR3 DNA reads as TGTGCCAGCAGTTTATCGGAAGCAGGGAAGCGCTACACCTTC.

The CDR3 sequence is CASSYSGIGYTF. CDR3 DNA sequence: TGTGCCAGCAGTTACTCCGGGATCGGCTACACCTTC. The chain links TRBV6-5 to TRBJ1-2; D is uncertain. The V gene lost 0 bases and the J gene lost 8 bases, with 7 bases spanning the gap. CDR1 is MNHEY and CDR2 is SVGAGI in the germline V gene. CDR3 size: 12 residues.

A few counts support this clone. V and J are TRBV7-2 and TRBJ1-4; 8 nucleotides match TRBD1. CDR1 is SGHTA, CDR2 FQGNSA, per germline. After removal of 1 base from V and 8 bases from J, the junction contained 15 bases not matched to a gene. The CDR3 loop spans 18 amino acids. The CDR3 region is CASSLVYFQDRAEEKLFF. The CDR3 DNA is TGTGCCAGCAGCTTAGTATACTTCCAGGACAGGGCCGAAGAAAAACTGTTTTTT.

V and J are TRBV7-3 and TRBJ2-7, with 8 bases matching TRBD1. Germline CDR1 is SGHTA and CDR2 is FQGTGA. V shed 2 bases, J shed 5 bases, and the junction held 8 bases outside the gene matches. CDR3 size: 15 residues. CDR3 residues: CASSLGPGTGHEQYF. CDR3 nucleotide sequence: TGTGCCAGCAGCTTAGGCCCCGGGACAGGCCACGAGCAGTACTTC.

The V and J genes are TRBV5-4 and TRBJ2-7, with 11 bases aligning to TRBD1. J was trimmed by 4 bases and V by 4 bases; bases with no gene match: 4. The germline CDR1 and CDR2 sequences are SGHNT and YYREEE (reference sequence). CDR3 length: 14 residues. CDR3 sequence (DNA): TGTGCCAGCAGCCCCGGGACAGGGGGGTACGAGCAGTACTTC. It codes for CASSPGTGGYEQYF.

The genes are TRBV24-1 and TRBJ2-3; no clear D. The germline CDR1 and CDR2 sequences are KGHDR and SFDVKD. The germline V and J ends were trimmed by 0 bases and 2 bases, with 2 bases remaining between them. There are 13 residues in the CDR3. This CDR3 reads CATSDLLTDTQYF. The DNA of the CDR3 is TGTGCCACCAGTGATTTGCTCACAGATACGCAGTATTTT.